The 23 T cell receptor beta chains below were found in one sample sequenced in a study of OX40 agonist ivuxolimab in advanced cancers. Method: immunoSEQ multiplex PCR; TCRdb's copy keeps in-frame clones and lacks some. This table has under 85,000 clones, 85% appearing once. The material was CD4+ or CD8+ T cells sorted from blood, obtained in a trial of the OX40 agonist ivuxolimab. Source of these receptors: an adult with an advanced solid tumor such as melanoma, head and neck, liver or kidney cancer.

The chain has TRBV19 and TRBJ1-1; D remains unclear. Looked up from germline, CDR1 is LNHDA and CDR2 is SQIVND (reference sequence). The CDR3 spans 16 residues. Trimming stripped 0 bases from V and 0 bases from J, with 11 bases between. The CDR3 is CASSIDRALLNTEAFF. DNA for the CDR3: TGTGCCAGTAGTATAGATAGGGCCCTGCTGAACACTGAAGCTTTCTTT.

This chain connects TRBV10-3 to TRBJ2-1; perhaps TRBD1 as D (6 bases). V lost 4 bases to trimming and J lost 5 bases, with 12 bases between them. Germline CDR1 ENHRY, CDR2 SYGVKD. The length of the CDR3 is 14 residues. DNA for the CDR3: TGTGCCATCAGTGGCCAGGGGACCCACAATGAGCAGTTCTTC. Translated, it gives CAISGQGTHNEQFF.

The chain couples TRBV7-9 to TRBJ2-2; D remains unclear. The V gene lost 5 bases and the J gene lost 4 bases, with 8 bases spanning the gap. Germline V gene lookup returns CDR1 SEHNR and CDR2 FQNEAQ (reference sequence). This CDR3 region has 13 residues. The CDR3 reads CASSAMGTGELFF. The CDR3 nucleotides are TGTGCCAGCAGCGCCATGGGCACCGGGGAGCTGTTTTTT.

The chain has TRBV2 and TRBJ2-3; 8 nucleotides align to TRBD2. CDR3 length: 12 amino acids. Germline V gene sequence: CDR1 SNHLY, CDR2 FYNNEI. V was clipped by 6 bases and J by 6 bases; unmatched bases: 2. CDR3 amino acids: CASSRLADTQYF. DNA for the CDR3: TGTGCCAGCAGCCGACTAGCGGATACGCAGTATTTT.

The sample holds one count of this clone. One end of the junction is discordant with germline, which a read error may explain. The chain combines TRBV7-7 with TRBJ2-2; TRBD2 is a possible D gene (6 bases). The CDR3 is 14 amino acids. Germline CDR1 SSHAT, CDR2 FNYEAQ (reference sequence). Written as DNA, the CDR3 is TGTGCTAGCAGCTTAGTGGCGGGGACCGGGGAGCTGTTTTTT. This codes for CASSLVAGTGELFF.

In nucleotides, the CDR3 is TGTGCCAGCAGCTTAGGGCGGAGCGAGCTGTTTTTT. Translated, it gives CASSLGRSELFF. The chain recombines TRBV11-3 with TRBJ2-2, with D unclear. Germline loops: CDR1 SGHNT, CDR2 YENEEA. V was trimmed by 1 base and J by 11 bases, leaving 8 bases between them. The CDR3 contains 12 residues. The entire variable domain, with the rest obtained from reference TRBV11-3 and TRBJ2-2, is as follows: EAGVVQSPRYKIIEKKQPVAFWCNPISGHNTLYWYLQNLGQGPELLIRYENEEAVDDSQLPKDRFSAERLKGVDSTLKIQPAELGDSAVYLCASSLGRSELFFGEGSRLTVL.

The chain combines TRBV25-1 with TRBJ2-6, with a weak D call TRBD1 (5 bases). In germline, CDR1 is MGHDK, CDR2 SYGVNS. This CDR3 contains 16 residues. Trimming shortened V by 3 bases and J by 0 bases, and 9 bases separated the two germline ends. CDR3 in amino acids: CASSDSGYSGANVLTF. For the CDR3, the DNA is TGTGCCAGCAGTGACTCAGGGTACTCTGGGGCCAACGTCCTGACTTTC.

The chain recombines TRBV7-2 with TRBJ1-4, with a possible D match to TRBD1 (5 bases). CDR1 is SGHTA, CDR2 FQGNSA, per germline. This CDR3 has 14 amino acids. V lost 5 bases to trimming and J lost 5 bases, with 12 bases between them. This CDR3 reads CASSAGAENEKLFF. Written as DNA, the CDR3 is TGTGCCAGCAGCGCCGGGGCAGAGAATGAAAAACTGTTTTTT.

The chain uses TRBV5-6 and TRBJ1-2, with TRBD1 matching over 10 bases. The germline gives CDR1 SGHDT, CDR2 YYEEEE. V lost 3 bases, J lost 5 bases, and 4 bases stayed unmatched. This CDR3 is built from 14 residues. The CDR3 loop reads CASSWDRGGYGYTF. The CDR3 DNA reads as TGTGCCAGCAGCTGGGACAGGGGAGGGTATGGCTACACCTTC. The full variable domain, in which reference TRBV5-6 and TRBJ1-2 provide the parts outside the CDR3, is DAGVTQSPTHLIKTRGQQVTLRCSPKSGHDTVSWYQQALGQGPQFIFQYYEEEERQRGNFPDRFSGHQFPNYSSELNVNALLLGDSALYLCASSWDRGGYGYTFGSGTRLTVV.

The chain is built from TRBV7-2 and TRBJ2-7; D is uncertain. CDR3 size: 14 residues. Germline V gives CDR1 SGHTA, CDR2 FQGNSA. Trimming shortened V by 7 bases and J by 0 bases, and 13 bases separated the two germline ends. CDR3: CASTLGGSSYEQYF. DNA for the CDR3: TGTGCCAGCACTCTGGGCGGTAGCTCCTACGAGCAGTACTTC. Full variable domain (remainder filled in from reference TRBV7-2 and TRBJ2-7): GAGVSQSPSNKVTEKGKDVELRCDPISGHTALYWYRQSLGQGLEFLIYFQGNSAPDKSGLPSDRFSAERTGGSVSTLTIQRTQQEDSAVYLCASTLGGSSYEQYFGPGTRLTVT.

The chain joins TRBV5-1 to TRBJ2-3, with TRBD1 matching over 9 bases. Germline values: CDR1 SGHRS, CDR2 YFSETQ. The CDR3 totals 13 residues. V dropped 7 bases and J dropped 6; count of bases not matched to a gene: 6. CDR3 protein: CASYRDRADTQYF. CDR3 coding DNA: TGCGCCAGCTACCGGGACAGGGCCGATACGCAGTATTTT.

V and J are TRBV25-1 and TRBJ2-5, with TRBD2 identical over 8 bases. Germline trimming cut 6 bases from V and 2 bases from J; bases unmatched to any gene: 5. This CDR3 region has 14 residues. Germline assignment: CDR1 MGHDK and CDR2 SYGVNS. The CDR3 nucleotides read TGTGCCAGCAGCCCAGCGGGAGCGCAAGAGACCCAGTACTTC. This sequence encodes CASSPAGAQETQYF.

The chain couples TRBV5-1 to TRBJ2-5; D ambiguous. The CDR3 consists of 13 residues. Germline V gene sequence: CDR1 SGHRS, CDR2 YFSETQ. Trimming removed 2 bases at V and 1 base at J, with 6 bases between. The CDR3, as DNA: TGCGCCAGCAGCTTTAACAGCCAAGAGACCCAGTACTTC. Protein sequence: CASSFNSQETQYF.

CDR3 DNA: TGTGCCAGCAGAGTGACGGGAGGGAACTATGGCTACACCTTC. Amino acid sequence: CASRVTGGNYGYTF. The chain couples TRBV27 to TRBJ1-2; D ambiguous. The CDR3 is 14 amino acids. Deletions cut 6 bases from V and 2 bases from J, with 13 bases between. Per germline, CDR1 MNHEY and CDR2 SMNVEV (reference sequence).

The chain has TRBV27 and TRBJ1-1; D is undetermined. The V gene lost 6 bases and the J gene lost 7 bases, with 12 bases spanning the gap. There are 12 residues in the CDR3. CDR1 is MNHEY, CDR2 SMNVEV, per germline (reference sequence). The CDR3 DNA sequence: TGTGCCAGCAGCTCCCGCTGGGGTGAAGCTTTCTTT. This sequence encodes CASSSRWGEAFF.

The rearrangement links TRBV19 to TRBJ1-2; possible D gene TRBD1, 5 bases. CDR3 length: 15 residues. Germline CDR1 reads LNHDA; CDR2 reads SQIVND (reference sequence). With 1 base removed from V and 2 bases from J, the gap between germline ends came to 11 bases. The CDR3 region is CASSIVGHLNYGYTF. The CDR3, as DNA: TGTGCCAGTAGTATAGTAGGACACCTAAACTATGGCTACACCTTC.

The chain is built from TRBV6-1 and TRBJ2-1; maybe TRBD2 (5 bases). The V end was cut by 8 bases, the J end by 0 bases, with 11 bases between. Germline CDR1 MNHNS, CDR2 SASEGT. CDR3 length: 14 amino acids. This chain's CDR3 is CASRLALSYNEQFF. In DNA, the CDR3 is TGTGCCAGCCGGCTAGCCCTCTCCTACAATGAGCAGTTCTTC.

The chain is built from TRBV7-2 and TRBJ2-7; 13 bases align to TRBD2. The germline V gene has CDR1 SGHTA and CDR2 FQGNSA. V dropped 4 bases and J dropped 5; count of bases not matched to a gene: 5. The CDR3 is made up of 15 amino acids. The CDR3 sequence is CASSSLGLAGDEQYF. The CDR3 coding sequence is TGTGCCAGCAGCTCCCTCGGACTAGCGGGAGACGAGCAGTACTTC.

V usage is TRBV19 and J usage is TRBJ1-1; perhaps TRBD1 as D (6 bases). CDR1 LNHDA and CDR2 SQIVND come from the germline V gene (reference sequence). Trimming took off 10 bases at V and 1 base at J, with 13 bases between the two ends. There are 13 residues in the CDR3. The CDR3 coding sequence is TGTGCCACAGCTAAGGACAGGAACACTGAAGCTTTCTTT. Protein: CATAKDRNTEAFF.

Turning to this clone: One end of the junction fails to match germline, which may point to a read error. The chain's CDR3 is CAGSLRSSATGELFF. The CDR3, as DNA: TGTGCCGGCAGCTTAAGGTCCAGTGCCACCGGGGAGCTGTTTTTT. The chain couples TRBV5-4 to TRBJ2-2; D uncertain. CDR3 length: 15 residues. Germline lookup yields CDR1 SGHNT and CDR2 YYREEE (reference sequence).

The chain joins TRBV28 to TRBJ1-3, with TRBD1 as a possible D gene (5 bases). Deletions cut 6 bases from V and 4 bases from J, with 13 bases between. The CDR3 length is 14 residues. Germline V CDR1 and CDR2: MDHEN, SYDVKM. The CDR3 DNA sequence: TGTGCCAGCAGCCCCATTGGGACGGGAAACACCATATATTTT. Amino acids: CASSPIGTGNTIYF.

The chain has TRBV6-5 and TRBJ1-1; D remains ambiguous. The CDR3 is 12 amino acids. V was cut by 7 bases and J by 4 bases, with 10 bases left in between. Germline CDR1 and CDR2: MNHEY and SVGAGI. CDR3 nucleotide sequence: TGTGCCAGCACTGCCCGGGGCACTGAAGCTTTCTTT. Protein sequence: CASTARGTEAFF.

This rearrangement joins TRBV11-1 to TRBJ1-1, with a tentative D call TRBD1 (6 bases). Germline lookup yields CDR1 SGHAT and CDR2 FQDESV (reference sequence). The CDR3 consists of 15 residues. Trimming removed 4 bases from V and 5 bases from J, with 17 bases in between. The CDR3 DNA reads as TGTGCCAGCAGCTCCCAATCCGGGACAAAGACTGAAGCTTTCTTT. Amino acid sequence: CASSSQSGTKTEAFF.